This TCR beta chain came from a study of cytomegalovirus exposure and HLA in healthy donors. In the PCR, 60 Vbeta and 13 Jbeta primers were used. Clones were sequenced by immunoSEQ multiplex PCR, and TCRdb holds only the in-frame ones, with some missing. The top ten hold 1.5% to 2% of the sample, which has about 140,000 clones, over 75% seen once. The CDR3 is made up of 16 amino acids. V gave up 2 bases and J gave up 1 base; unmatched junction bases: 3. CDR1 is SGHNT, CDR2 YYREEE, per germline (reference sequence). The V call is TRBV5-4, the J call TRBJ2-1, with 10 bases identical to TRBD2. Material: PBMCs. The receptor was isolated from a man aged 40-55 years in good health and CMV-seronegative. CDR3 nucleotide sequence: TGTGCCAGCAGCTTAGCGGGAGGGATTTCCTACAATGAGCAGTTCTTC. Protein sequence: CASSLAGGISYNEQFF. Combining the CDR3 with reference TRBV5-4 and TRBJ2-1 gives the whole variable domain ETGVTQSPTHLIKTRGQQVTLRCSSQSGHNTVSWYQQALGQGPQFIFQYYREEENGRGNFPPRFSGLQFPNYSSELNVNALELDDSALYLCASSLAGGISYNEQFFGPGTRLTVL.